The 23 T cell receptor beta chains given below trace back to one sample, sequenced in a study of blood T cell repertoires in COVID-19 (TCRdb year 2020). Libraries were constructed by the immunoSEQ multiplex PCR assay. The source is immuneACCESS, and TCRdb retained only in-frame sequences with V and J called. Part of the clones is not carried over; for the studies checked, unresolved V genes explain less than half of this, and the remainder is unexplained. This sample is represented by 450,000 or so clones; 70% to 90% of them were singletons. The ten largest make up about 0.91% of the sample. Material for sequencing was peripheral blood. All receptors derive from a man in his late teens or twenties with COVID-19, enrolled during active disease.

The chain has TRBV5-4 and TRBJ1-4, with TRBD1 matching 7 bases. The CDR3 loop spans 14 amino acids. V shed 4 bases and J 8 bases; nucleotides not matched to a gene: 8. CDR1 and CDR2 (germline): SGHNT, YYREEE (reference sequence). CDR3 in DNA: TGTGCCAGCAGCCTGAGGGGGCTTGGGGAAAAACTGTTTTTT. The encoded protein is CASSLRGLGEKLFF.

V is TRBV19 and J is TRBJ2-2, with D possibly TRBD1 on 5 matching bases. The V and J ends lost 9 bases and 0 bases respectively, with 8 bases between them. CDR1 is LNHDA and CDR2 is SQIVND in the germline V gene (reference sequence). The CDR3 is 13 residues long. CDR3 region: CASRQPNTGELFF. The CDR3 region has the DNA TGTGCCAGCCGACAGCCGAACACCGGGGAGCTGTTTTTT.

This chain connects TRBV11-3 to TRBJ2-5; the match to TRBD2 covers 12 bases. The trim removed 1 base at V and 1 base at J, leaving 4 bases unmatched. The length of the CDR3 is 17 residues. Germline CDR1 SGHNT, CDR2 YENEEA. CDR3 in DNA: TGTGCCAGCAGCTTAGGACTAGCGGGGGACCTCCAAGAGACCCAGTACTTC. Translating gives CASSLGLAGDLQETQYF.

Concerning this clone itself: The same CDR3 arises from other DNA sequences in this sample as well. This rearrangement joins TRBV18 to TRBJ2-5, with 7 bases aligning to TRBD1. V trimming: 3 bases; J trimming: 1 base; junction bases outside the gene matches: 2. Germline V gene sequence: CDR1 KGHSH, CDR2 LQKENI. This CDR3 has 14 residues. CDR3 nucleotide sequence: TGTGCCAGCTCACCGGCAGGGGGCCAAGAGACCCAGTACTTC. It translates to CASSPAGGQETQYF.

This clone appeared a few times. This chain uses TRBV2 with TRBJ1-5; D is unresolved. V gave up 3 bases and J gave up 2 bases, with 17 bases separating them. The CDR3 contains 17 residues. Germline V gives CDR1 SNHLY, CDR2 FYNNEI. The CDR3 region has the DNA TGTGCCAGCAGTGACCCACCTCTCTCGAGGGGCAATCAGCCCCAGCATTTT. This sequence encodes CASSDPPLSRGNQPQHF.

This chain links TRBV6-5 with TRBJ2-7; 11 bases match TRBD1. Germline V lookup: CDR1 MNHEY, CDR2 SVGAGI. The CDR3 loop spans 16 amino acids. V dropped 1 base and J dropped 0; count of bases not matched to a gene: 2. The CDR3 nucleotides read TGTGCCAGCAGTTACTTAGGGACAGGGGGCTCCTACGAGCAGTACTTC. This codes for CASSYLGTGGSYEQYF.

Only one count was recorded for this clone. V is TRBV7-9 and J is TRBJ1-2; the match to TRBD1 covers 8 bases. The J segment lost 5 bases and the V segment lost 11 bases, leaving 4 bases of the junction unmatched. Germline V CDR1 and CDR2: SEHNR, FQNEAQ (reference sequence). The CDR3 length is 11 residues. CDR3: CAGGTGYGYTF. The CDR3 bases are TGTGCCGGTGGGACAGGATATGGCTACACCTTC.

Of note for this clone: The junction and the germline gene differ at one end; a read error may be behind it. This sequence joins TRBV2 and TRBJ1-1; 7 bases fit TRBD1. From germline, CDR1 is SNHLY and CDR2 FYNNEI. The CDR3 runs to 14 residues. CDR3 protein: CASRDQGGHTEAFF. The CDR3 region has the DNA TGTGCCAGCCGTGATCAGGGGGGTCACACTGAAGCTTTCTTT.

The CDR3 protein is CAWSPGQGMETQYF. DNA for the CDR3: TGTGCCTGGAGCCCGGGACAGGGTATGGAGACCCAGTACTTC. The chain is built from TRBV30 and TRBJ2-5, with 9 bases identical to TRBD1. The ends lost 3 bases at V and 5 bases at J; junction bases unmatched: 7. Germline V gene lookup returns CDR1 GTSNPN and CDR2 SVGIG (reference sequence). The length of the CDR3 is 14 residues.

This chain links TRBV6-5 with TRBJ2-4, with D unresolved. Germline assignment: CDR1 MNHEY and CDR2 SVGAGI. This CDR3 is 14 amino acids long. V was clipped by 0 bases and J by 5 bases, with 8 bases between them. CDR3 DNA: TGTGCCAGCAGTTACTCGAGGTGGGAAAACATTCAGTACTTC. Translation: CASSYSRWENIQYF.

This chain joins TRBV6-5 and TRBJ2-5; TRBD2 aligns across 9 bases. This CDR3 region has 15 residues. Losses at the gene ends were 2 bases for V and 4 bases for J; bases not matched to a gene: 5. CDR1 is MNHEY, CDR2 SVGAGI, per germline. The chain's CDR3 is CASSYSGGPLETQYF. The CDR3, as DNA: TGTGCCAGCAGTTACAGCGGGGGGCCGTTAGAGACCCAGTACTTC.

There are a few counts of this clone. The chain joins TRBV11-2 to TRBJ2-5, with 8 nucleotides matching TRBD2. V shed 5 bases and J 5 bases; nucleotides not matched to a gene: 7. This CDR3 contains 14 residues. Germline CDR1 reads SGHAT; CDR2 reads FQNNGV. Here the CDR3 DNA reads TGTGCCAGCAGCCCCTCGGGGGGGCGGGAGACCCAGTACTTC. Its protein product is CASSPSGGRETQYF.

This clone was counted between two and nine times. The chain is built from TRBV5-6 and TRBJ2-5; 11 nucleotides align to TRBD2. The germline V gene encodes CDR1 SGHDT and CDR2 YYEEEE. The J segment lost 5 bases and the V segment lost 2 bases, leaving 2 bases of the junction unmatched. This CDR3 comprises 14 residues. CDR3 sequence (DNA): TGTGCCAGCAGCTTCTGGACTAGCGGGGAGACCCAGTACTTC. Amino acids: CASSFWTSGETQYF.

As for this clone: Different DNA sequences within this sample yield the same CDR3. CDR3 in amino acids: CASRGQGNTIYF. The DNA for the CDR3 is TGTGCCAGCAGGGGGCAAGGAAACACCATATATTTT. The V and J genes are TRBV7-9 and TRBJ1-3; tentative D call: TRBD1 (5 bases). The CDR3 has 12 residues. Germline values: CDR1 SEHNR, CDR2 FQNEAQ (reference sequence). V lost 6 bases to trimming and J lost 4 bases, with 7 bases between them.

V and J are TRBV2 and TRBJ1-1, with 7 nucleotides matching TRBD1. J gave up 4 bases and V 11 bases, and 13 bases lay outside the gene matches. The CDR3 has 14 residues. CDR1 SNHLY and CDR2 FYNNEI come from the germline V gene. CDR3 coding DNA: TGTGCCCTAGGCACAGGGGCGCAAGGCACTGAAGCTTTCTTT. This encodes CALGTGAQGTEAFF.

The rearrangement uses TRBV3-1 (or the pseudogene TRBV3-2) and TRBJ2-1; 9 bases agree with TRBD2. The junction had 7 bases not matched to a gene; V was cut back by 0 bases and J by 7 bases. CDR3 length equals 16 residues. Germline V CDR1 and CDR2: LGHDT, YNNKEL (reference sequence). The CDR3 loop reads CASSQELAGVRNEQFF. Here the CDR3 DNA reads TGTGCCAGCAGCCAAGAGTTAGCGGGAGTGAGGAATGAGCAGTTCTTC.

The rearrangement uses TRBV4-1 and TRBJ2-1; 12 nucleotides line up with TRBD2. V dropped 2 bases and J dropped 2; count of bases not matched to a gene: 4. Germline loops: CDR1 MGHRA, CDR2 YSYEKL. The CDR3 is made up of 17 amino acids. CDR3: CASSQSSGRVPYNEQFF. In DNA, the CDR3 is TGCGCCAGCAGCCAATCTAGCGGGAGGGTCCCCTACAATGAGCAGTTCTTC.

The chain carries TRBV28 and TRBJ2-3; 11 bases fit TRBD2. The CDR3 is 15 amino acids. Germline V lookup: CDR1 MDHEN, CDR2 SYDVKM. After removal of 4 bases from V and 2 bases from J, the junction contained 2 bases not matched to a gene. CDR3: CASSSSGGNTDTQYF. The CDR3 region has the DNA TGTGCCAGCAGTTCTAGCGGGGGGAACACAGATACGCAGTATTTT.

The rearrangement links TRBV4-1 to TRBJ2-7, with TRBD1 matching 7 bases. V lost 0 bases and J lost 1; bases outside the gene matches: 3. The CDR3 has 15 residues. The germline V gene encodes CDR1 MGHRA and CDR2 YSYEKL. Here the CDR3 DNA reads TGCGCCAGCAGCCAAGAAGGACAGGTATCCTACGAGCAGTACTTC. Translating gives CASSQEGQVSYEQYF.

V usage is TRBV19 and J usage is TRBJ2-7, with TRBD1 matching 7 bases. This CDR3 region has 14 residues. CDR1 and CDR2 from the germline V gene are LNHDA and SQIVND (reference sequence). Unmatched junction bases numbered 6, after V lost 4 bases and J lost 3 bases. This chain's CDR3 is CASSTHRGDYEQYF. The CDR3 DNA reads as TGTGCCAGTAGTACTCACAGGGGTGACTACGAGCAGTACTTC. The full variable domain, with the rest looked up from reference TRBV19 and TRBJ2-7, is DGGITQSPKYLFRKEGQNVTLSCEQNLNHDAMYWYRQDPGQGLRLIYYSQIVNDFQKGDIAEGYSVSREKKESFPLTVTSAQKNPTAFYLCASSTHRGDYEQYFGPGTRLTVT.

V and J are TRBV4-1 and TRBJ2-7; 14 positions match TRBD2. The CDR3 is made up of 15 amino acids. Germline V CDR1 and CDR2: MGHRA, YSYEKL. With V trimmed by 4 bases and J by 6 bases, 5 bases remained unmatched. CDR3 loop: CASSRAGLAGGEQYF. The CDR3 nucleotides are TGCGCCAGCAGCCGGGCTGGACTAGCGGGGGGCGAGCAGTACTTC.

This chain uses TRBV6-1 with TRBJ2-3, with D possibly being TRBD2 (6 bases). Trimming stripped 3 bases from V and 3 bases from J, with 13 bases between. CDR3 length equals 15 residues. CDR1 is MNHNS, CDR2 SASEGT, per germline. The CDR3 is CASSELGGTTDTQYF. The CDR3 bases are TGTGCCAGCAGTGAGTTGGGCGGGACGACAGATACGCAGTATTTT.

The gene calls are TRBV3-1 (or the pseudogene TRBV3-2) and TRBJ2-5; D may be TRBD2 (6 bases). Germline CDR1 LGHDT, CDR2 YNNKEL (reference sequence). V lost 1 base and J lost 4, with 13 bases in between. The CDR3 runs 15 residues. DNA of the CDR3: TGTGCCAGCAGCCAAGTCGTCGGGAGCGGAGAGACCCAGTACTTC. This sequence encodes CASSQVVGSGETQYF.